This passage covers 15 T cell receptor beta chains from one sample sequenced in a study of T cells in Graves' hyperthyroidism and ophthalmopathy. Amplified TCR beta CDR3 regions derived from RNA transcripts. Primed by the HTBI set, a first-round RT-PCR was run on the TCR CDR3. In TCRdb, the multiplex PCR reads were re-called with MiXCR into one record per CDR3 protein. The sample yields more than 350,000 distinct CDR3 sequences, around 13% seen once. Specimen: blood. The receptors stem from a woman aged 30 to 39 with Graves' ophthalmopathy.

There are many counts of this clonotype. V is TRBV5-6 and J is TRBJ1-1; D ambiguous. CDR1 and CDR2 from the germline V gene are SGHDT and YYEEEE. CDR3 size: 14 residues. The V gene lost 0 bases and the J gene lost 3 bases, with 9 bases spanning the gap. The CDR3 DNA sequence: TGTGCCAGCAGCTTGGGCCCAGGCTACACTGAAGCTTTCTTT. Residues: CASSLGPGYTEAFF. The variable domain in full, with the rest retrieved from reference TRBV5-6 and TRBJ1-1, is DAGVTQSPTHLIKTRGQQVTLRCSPKSGHDTVSWYQQALGQGPQFIFQYYEEEERQRGNFPDRFSGHQFPNYSSELNVNALLLGDSALYLCASSLGPGYTEAFFGQGTRLTVV.

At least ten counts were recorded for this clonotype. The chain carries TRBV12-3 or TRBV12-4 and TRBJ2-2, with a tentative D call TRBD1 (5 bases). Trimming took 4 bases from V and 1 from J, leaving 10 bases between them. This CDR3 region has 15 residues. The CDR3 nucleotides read TGTGCCAGCAGTTCCTACACAGGGAACACCGGGGAGCTGTTTTTT. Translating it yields CASSSYTGNTGELFF.

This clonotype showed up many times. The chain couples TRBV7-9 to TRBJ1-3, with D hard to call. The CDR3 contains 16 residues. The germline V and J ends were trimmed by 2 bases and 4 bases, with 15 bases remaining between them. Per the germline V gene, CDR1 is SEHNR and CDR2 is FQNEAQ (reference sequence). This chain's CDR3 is CASSLRGSQYGNTIYF. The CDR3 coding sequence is TGTGCCAGCAGCTTAAGAGGCAGTCAATACGGAAACACCATATATTTT.

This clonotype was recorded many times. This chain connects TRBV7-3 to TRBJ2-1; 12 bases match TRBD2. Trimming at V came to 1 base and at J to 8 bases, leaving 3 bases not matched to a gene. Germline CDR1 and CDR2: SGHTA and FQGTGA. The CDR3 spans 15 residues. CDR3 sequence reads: CASSLRGTSGYEQFF. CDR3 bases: TGTGCCAGCAGCTTAAGGGGGACTAGCGGGTATGAGCAGTTCTTC.

CDR3 region: CASGDGYNQPQHF. CDR3 in DNA: TGTGCCAGTGGGGACGGTTATAATCAGCCCCAGCATTTT. The V and J genes are TRBV19 and TRBJ1-5; D is perhaps TRBD1 (5 bases). The length of the CDR3 is 13 residues. V was pared by 8 bases and J by 4 bases, with 12 bases between. Germline V CDR1 and CDR2: LNHDA, SQIVND (reference sequence).

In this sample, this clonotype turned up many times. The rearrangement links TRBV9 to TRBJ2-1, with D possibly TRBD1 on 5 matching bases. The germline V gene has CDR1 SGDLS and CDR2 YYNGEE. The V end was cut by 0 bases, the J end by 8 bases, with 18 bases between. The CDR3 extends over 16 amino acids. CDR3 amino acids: CASSVGVGQGGDEQFF. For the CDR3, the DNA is TGTGCCAGCAGCGTAGGAGTCGGGCAGGGCGGTGATGAGCAGTTCTTC.

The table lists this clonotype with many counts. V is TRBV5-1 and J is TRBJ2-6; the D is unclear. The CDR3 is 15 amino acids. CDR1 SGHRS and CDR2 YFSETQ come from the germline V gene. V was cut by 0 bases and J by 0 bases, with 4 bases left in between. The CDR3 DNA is TGCGCCAGCAGCTTGGTTGTCTCTGGGGCCAACGTCCTGACTTTC. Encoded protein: CASSLVVSGANVLTF. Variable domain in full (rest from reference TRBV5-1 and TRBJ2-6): KAGVTQTPRYLIKTRGQQVTLSCSPISGHRSVSWYQQTPGQGLQFLFEYFSETQRNKGNFPGRFSGRQFSNSRSEMNVSTLELGDSALYLCASSLVVSGANVLTFGAGSRLTVL.

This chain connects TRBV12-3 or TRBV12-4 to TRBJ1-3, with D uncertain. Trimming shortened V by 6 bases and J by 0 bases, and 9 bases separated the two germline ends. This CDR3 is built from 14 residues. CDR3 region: CASRAAHSGNTIYF. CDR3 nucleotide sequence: TGTGCCAGCAGAGCTGCCCACTCTGGAAACACCATATATTTT.

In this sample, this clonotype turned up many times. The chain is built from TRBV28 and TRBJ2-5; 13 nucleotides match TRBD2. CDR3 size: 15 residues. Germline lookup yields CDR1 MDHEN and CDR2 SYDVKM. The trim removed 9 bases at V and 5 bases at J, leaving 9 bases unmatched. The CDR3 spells CASLAGLAGSETQYF. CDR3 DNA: TGTGCCAGTCTAGCGGGACTAGCGGGGTCTGAGACCCAGTACTTC.

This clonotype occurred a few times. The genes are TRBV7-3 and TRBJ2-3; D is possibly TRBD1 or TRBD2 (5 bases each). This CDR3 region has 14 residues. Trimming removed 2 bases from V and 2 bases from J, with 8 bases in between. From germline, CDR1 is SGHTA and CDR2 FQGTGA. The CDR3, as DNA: TGTGCCAGCAGCTTACGGGACCCCACAGATACGCAGTATTTT. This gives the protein CASSLRDPTDTQYF.

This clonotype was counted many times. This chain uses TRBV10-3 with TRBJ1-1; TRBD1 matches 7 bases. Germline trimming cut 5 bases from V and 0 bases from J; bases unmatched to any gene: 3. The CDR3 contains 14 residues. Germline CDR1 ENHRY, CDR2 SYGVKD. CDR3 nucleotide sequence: TGTGCCATCAGTTTACAGGGGATGAACACTGAAGCTTTCTTT. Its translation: CAISLQGMNTEAFF.

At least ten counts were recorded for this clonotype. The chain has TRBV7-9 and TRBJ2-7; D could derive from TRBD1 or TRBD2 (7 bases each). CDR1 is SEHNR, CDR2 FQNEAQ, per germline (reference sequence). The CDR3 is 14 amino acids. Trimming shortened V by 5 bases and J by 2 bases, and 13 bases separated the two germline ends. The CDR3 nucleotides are TGTGCCAGCAGCCAGGGGGGGAGGGCCTACGAGCAGTACTTC. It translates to CASSQGGRAYEQYF.

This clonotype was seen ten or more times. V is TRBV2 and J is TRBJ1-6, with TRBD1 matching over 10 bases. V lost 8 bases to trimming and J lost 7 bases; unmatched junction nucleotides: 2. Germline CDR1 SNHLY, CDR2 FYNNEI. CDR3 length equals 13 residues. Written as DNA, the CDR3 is TGTGCCAGCGGACAGGGGGTCAATTCACCCCTCCACTTT. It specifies CASGQGVNSPLHF. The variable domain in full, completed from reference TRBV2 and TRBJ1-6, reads EPEVTQTPSHQVTQMGQEVILRCVPISNHLYFYWYRQILGQKVEFLVSFYNNEISEKSEIFDDQFSVERPDGSNFTLKIRSTKLEDSAMYFCASGQGVNSPLHFGNGTRLTVT.

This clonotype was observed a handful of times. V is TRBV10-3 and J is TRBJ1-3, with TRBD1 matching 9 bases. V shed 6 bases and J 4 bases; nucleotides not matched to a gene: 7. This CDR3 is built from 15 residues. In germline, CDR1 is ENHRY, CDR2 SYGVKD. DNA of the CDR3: TGTGCCATCAGACCCCCGGGGACAGGGGGAAACACCATATATTTT. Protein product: CAIRPPGTGGNTIYF.

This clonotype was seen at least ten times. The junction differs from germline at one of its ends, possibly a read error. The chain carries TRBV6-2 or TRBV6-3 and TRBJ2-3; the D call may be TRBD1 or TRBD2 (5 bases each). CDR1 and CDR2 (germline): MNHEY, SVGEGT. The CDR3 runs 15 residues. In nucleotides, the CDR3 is TGTGCCAGCAATTACAGGCGGGTGACCACAGATGCGCAGTATTTT. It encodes CASNYRRVTTDAQYF.